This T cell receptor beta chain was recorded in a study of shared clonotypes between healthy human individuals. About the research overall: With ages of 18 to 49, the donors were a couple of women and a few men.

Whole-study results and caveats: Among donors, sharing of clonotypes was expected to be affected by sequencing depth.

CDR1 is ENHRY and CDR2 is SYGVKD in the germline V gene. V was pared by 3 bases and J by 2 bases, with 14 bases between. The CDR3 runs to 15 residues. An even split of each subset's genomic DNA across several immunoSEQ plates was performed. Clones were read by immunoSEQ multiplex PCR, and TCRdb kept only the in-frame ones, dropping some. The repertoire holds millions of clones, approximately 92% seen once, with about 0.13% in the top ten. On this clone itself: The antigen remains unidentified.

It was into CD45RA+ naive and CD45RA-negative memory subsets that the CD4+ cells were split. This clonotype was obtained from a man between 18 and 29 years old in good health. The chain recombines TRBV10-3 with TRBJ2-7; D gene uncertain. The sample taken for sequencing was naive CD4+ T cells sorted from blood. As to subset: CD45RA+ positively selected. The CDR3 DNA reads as TGTGCCATCAGTGACCGGAGAATAGGGACCTACGAGCAGTACTTC. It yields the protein CAISDRRIGTYEQYF.